These T cell receptor beta chains were read from a single sample in a study of blood T cell repertoires in COVID-19. Sequenced by immunoSEQ multiplex PCR; TCRdb stores in-frame clones only, minus some. The sample gives 150,000 or so clones, over 75% of which show up once; 0.63% is in the top ten. Source material: peripheral blood. All receptors come from a man aged 55 to 70 with COVID-19, enrolled during active disease. Each CDR3 is given with its conserved first and last residue. A D gene is named only where the DNA matches it firmly. Only part of the rows carry a size: once, few, many, or a class if the clone is expanded.

>TRBV28|NA|TRBD1|TRBJ1-1
TGTGCCAGCAGCCTCGACAGGGTGGGTACTTTCACTGAAGCTTTCTTT
CASSLDRVGTFTEAFF
>TRBV7-2|NA|NA|TRBJ1-1
TGTGCCAGCAGCTCTCCGAACACTGAAGCTTTCTTT
CASSSPNTEAFF
>TRBV29-1|few|TRBD1|TRBJ2-5
TGCAGCGTCGGACAGGGTGGGTTGGAGACCCAGTACTTC
CSVGQGGLETQYF
>TRBV27|NA|NA|TRBJ1-6
TGTGCCAGCAGTTTATCAGGGGCTGTGGTGAATTCACCCCTCCACTTT
CASSLSGAVVNSPLHF
>TRBV9|once|NA|TRBJ1-2
TGTGCCAGCAGCGGCCTACTGGACTATGGCTACACCTTC
CASSGLLDYGYTF
>TRBV19|NA|NA|TRBJ1-2
TGTGCCAGCGTCGGCAGGGACTCTAACTATGGCTACACCTTC
CASVGRDSNYGYTF
>TRBV12-5|NA|NA|TRBJ1-2
TGTGCTAGTGGTTTGAGTACCTACTACGGCTACACCTTC
CASGLSTYYGYTF
>TRBV19|NA|NA|TRBJ1-1
TGTGCCAGTAGTACGCGACAGGAACAGAACACTGAAGCTTTCTTT
CASSTRQEQNTEAFF
>TRBV28|NA|NA|TRBJ1-1
TGTGCCAGCAGAGGCGGGACGGGGCGATTGACTGAAGCTTTCTTT
CASRGGTGRLTEAFF
>TRBV2|NA|TRBD2|TRBJ2-1
TGTGCCAGCTTAGCGGGAGGGCCAGTGAATGAGCAGTTCTTC
CASLAGGPVNEQFF
>TRBV14|NA|TRBD1|TRBJ2-2
TGTGCCAGCAGCCAACCGGGACAGGGTACCGGGGAGCTGTTTTTT
CASSQPGQGTGELFF
>TRBV7-9|few|NA|TRBJ2-2
TGTGCCGGTGGACGGGAGACCGGGGAGCTGTTTTTT
CAGGRETGELFF
>TRBV4-1|NA|NA|TRBJ1-1
TGCGCCAGCAGTTCAAGACAGGCTTTGAACACTGAAGCTTTCTTT
CASSSRQALNTEAFF
>TRBV6-5|NA|TRBD1|TRBJ2-3
TGTGCCAGCAGTTACGGCCGAAGGACAGGGGATAATACGCAGTATTTT
CASSYGRRTGDNTQYF
>TRBV24-1|NA|NA|TRBJ1-4
TGTGCCACCAGCGCTAGGGGAGGAAATGAAAAACTGTTTTTT
CATSARGGNEKLFF
>TRBV10-2|NA|NA|TRBJ2-3
TGCGCCAGCAGTGATAACTACCGCACAGATACGCAGTATTTT
CASSDNYRTDTQYF
>TRBV18|NA|TRBD1|TRBJ1-4
TGTGCCAGCTCCCACAGGGGGATAGGAGAAAAACTGTTTTTT
CASSHRGIGEKLFF
>TRBV27|NA|TRBD1|TRBJ1-4
TGTGCCAGCAGTCGACGAGGGGGCGTTTATAGGGCAACTAATGAAAAACTGTTTTTT
CASSRRGGVYRATNEKLFF
>TRBV9|NA|TRBD1|TRBJ1-2
TGTGCCAGCAGCGCCCTCGGACAGGGAAACTATGGCTACACCTTC
CASSALGQGNYGYTF
>TRBV19|NA|NA|TRBJ2-5
TGTGCCAGCCAGGGGGGTTCTGAGACCCAGTACTTC
CASQGGSETQYF
>TRBV24-1|once|NA|TRBJ1-2
TGTGCCACCAGCACGGACATTAACTATGGCTACACCTTC
CATSTDINYGYTF
>TRBV7-2|NA|TRBD2|TRBJ2-7
TGTGCCAGCAGCAGAAGTCTATATGATCTGGGGCGGGAGCACGAGCAGTACTTC
CASSRSLYDLGREHEQYF
>TRBV2|NA|TRBD2|TRBJ2-1
TGTGCCAGCAGTATCGACCCCGGGGGGAGTGAGCAGTTCTTC
CASSIDPGGSEQFF
>TRBV21-1|few|NA|TRBJ1-5
TGTGCCAGCAGCCCACACGCCCGGGACAGCTGGAATAGCAATCAGCCCCAGCATTTT
CASSPHARDSWNSNQPQHF
>TRBV27|NA|NA|TRBJ2-7
TGTGCCAGCAGTTTCTGGCAGGGAAACTCCGAGCAGTACTTC
CASSFWQGNSEQYF
>TRBV28|NA|TRBD1|TRBJ1-2
TGTGCCAGCAGCAGTCAGGGGGGCTATGGCTACACCTTC
CASSSQGGYGYTF
>TRBV10-3|NA|TRBD2|TRBJ2-7
TGTGGAGCGAAGCGGGGGGGCCCCGAGGGGGACGAGCAGTACTTC
CGAKRGGPEGDEQYF
>TRBV20-1|NA|NA|TRBJ2-1
TGCAGTGCTCACAGGGTCGATGAGCAGTTCTTC
CSAHRVDEQFF
>TRBV6-5|NA|NA|TRBJ1-1
TGTGCCAGCAGTTCCGGGGGCACTGAAGCTTTCTTT
CASSSGGTEAFF
>TRBV24-1|NA|NA|TRBJ2-1
TGTGCCACCAGTGATTTGATAGGGGGAAAGCAGTTCTTC
CATSDLIGGKQFF
>TRBV4-2|NA|NA|TRBJ1-2
TGTGCCAGCAGCCAAGACAGTGGCTGGTATGGCTACACCTTC
CASSQDSGWYGYTF
>TRBV18|once|TRBD2|TRBJ2-3
TGTGCCAGCTCACGGGGGCTAGCGGGGGCCCGCACAGATACGCAGTATTTT
CASSRGLAGARTDTQYF
>TRBV7-2|NA|NA|TRBJ1-1
TGTGCCAGCAGGTCTGGGCGGAACACTGAAGCTTTCTTT
CASRSGRNTEAFF
>TRBV18|once|NA|TRBJ1-1
TGTGCCAGCTCACCACCGCGAATAAGAAACACTGAAGCTTTCTTT
CASSPPRIRNTEAFF
>TRBV2|NA|NA|TRBJ1-2
TGTGCCAGCAGTGAAGGTCCCCGGTACACCTTC
CASSEGPRYTF
>TRBV5-1|NA|TRBD1|TRBJ2-1
TGCGCCAGCAGCTTGGGAGGGGGCCGGGACAATGAGCAGTTCTTC
CASSLGGGRDNEQFF
>TRBV28|NA|TRBD1|TRBJ1-1
TGTGCCAGCAGCCCAGGGGGCGTGGCAGACGAAGCTTTCTTT
CASSPGGVADEAFF
>TRBV5-6|NA|NA|TRBJ1-2
TGTGCCAGCAGCTTGGTCGTCAGGGCAGGCTATGGCTACACCTTC
CASSLVVRAGYGYTF
>TRBV6-5|once|NA|TRBJ2-7
TGTGCCAGCAGGAGGGGACACCAATCCTCCTACGAGCAGTACTTC
CASRRGHQSSYEQYF
>TRBV9|NA|TRBD1|TRBJ1-2
TGTGCCAGCAGCACCGGGACAGGGGGCCCCTCCGGCTATGGCTACACCTTC
CASSTGTGGPSGYGYTF
>TRBV5-6|NA|NA|TRBJ1-3
TGTGCCAGCAGCTTGCTCGTCCCGGGAGTAGCTGGAAACACCATATATTTT
CASSLLVPGVAGNTIYF
>TRBV7-2|NA|TRBD1|TRBJ1-1
TGTGCCAGCAGCTTAGTCGGGACAGGGGGCCGGGGCACTGAAGCTTTCTTT
CASSLVGTGGRGTEAFF
>TRBV28|NA|NA|TRBJ2-1
TGTGCCAGCACCCTACGAGGGGGCAATGAGCAGTTCTTC
CASTLRGGNEQFF
>TRBV7-9|NA|TRBD2|TRBJ2-3
TGTGCCAGCAGCTCCCCGGAGGCGGGAGGGCCTTTAGATACGCAGTATTTT
CASSSPEAGGPLDTQYF
>TRBV7-2|few|NA|TRBJ2-1
TGTGCCAGCAGCTTAGCGGCGGGGCGGGAGCAGTTCTTC
CASSLAAGREQFF